Listed below are T cell receptor beta chains from one sample, sequenced in a study of cytomegalovirus exposure and HLA in healthy donors. Sequencing was performed with immunoSEQ multiplex PCR; in TCRdb, only in-frame clones are kept and a portion is missing. Here the sample spans 65,000 to 70,000 clones, around 91% being singletons. The sample taken for sequencing was PBMCs. The receptor set was obtained from a woman under 40 in good health and CMV-seropositive. Each CDR3 is given with its conserved first and last residue. Fields, in order: CDR3 length, D gene, J gene, V gene, clone size, CDR3 DNA, CDR3 protein. The D gene is left open where the match is weak. Clone size is stated in some rows and not others, as once, few, many or a class when expanded.

>15|NA|TRBJ2-1|TRBV5-1|NA
TGCGCCAGCAGCTCTTTGGGGGAGGCTCCCAATGAGCAGTTCTTC
CASSSLGEAPNEQFF
>16|NA|TRBJ2-1|TRBV15|NA
TGTGCCACCAGCAGACCCGAGGCGGGACTGCTCAATGAGCAGTTCTTC
CATSRPEAGLLNEQFF
>17|NA|TRBJ1-1|TRBV14|once
TGTGCCAGCAGTAGGGTAAAGTCCGGGAGGGACTACACTGAAGCTTTCTTT
CASSRVKSGRDYTEAFF
>15|NA|TRBJ2-2|TRBV10-1|NA
TGCGCCAGCAGTGAACCGGGACATAACACCGGGGAGCTGTTTTTT
CASSEPGHNTGELFF
>17|TRBD1|TRBJ2-3|TRBV5-1|once
TGCGCCAGCAGCTTGGTACCTGGGACAGCTAGCACAGATACGCAGTATTTT
CASSLVPGTASTDTQYF
>14|TRBD1|TRBJ2-1|TRBV7-9|NA
TGTGCCAGCAGCCCCCCGGGACAGAACAATGAGCAGTTCTTC
CASSPPGQNNEQFF
>14|TRBD1|TRBJ1-2|TRBV27|once
TGTGCCAGCAGATCAGGGGGGCTTCTTGATGGCTACACCTTC
CASRSGGLLDGYTF
>14|NA|TRBJ1-3|TRBV6-5|NA
TGTGCCAGCAGCCGAGGTCTGGCGGGAAACACCATATATTTT
CASSRGLAGNTIYF
>18|NA|TRBJ1-1|TRBV5-4|NA
TGTGCCAGCAGCCCTCTTCACGGGGATAGCCCGCCGGGGACTGAAGCTTTCTTT
CASSPLHGDSPPGTEAFF
>15|NA|TRBJ2-2|TRBV5-1|NA
TGCGCCAGCAGCTTGCGGTCCAGGAGGACCGGGGAGCTGTTTTTT
CASSLRSRRTGELFF
>11|NA|TRBJ2-7|TRBV6-5|NA
TGTGCCAGCAGAATACTCTACGAGCAGTACTTC
CASRILYEQYF
>17|NA|TRBJ1-1|TRBV18|NA
TGTGCCAGCTCACCTCTCCCACACAGTGGCGTGAACACTGAAGCTTTCTTT
CASSPLPHSGVNTEAFF
>16|NA|TRBJ1-3|TRBV25-1|NA
TGTGCCAGCAGATCCTGGAGCGGGGGGCGAGGAAACACCATATATTTT
CASRSWSGGRGNTIYF
>16|NA|TRBJ2-1|TRBV14|NA
TGTGCCAGCAGCCCAGTTGAGGGAGTTTCCTACAATGAGCAGTTCTTC
CASSPVEGVSYNEQFF
>14|NA|TRBJ1-2|TRBV5-5|NA
TGTGCCAGCAGAGCCGGGGGAGCTAACTATGGCTACACCTTC
CASRAGGANYGYTF
>20|TRBD1|TRBJ1-4|TRBV5-1|NA
TGCGCCAGCAGCTTGGCTCCGTCGACAGGGGGCGCGGCGTCTAATGAAAAACTGTTTTTT
CASSLAPSTGGAASNEKLFF
>15|TRBD1|TRBJ2-7|TRBV4-1|NA
TGCGCCAGCAGCCAAGAATCGAGGGGGCGTAACGAGCAGTACTTC
CASSQESRGRNEQYF
>15|NA|TRBJ2-2|TRBV5-4|NA
TGTGCCAGCAGCTTGAACAGGGCGTCTGTCGGGGAGCTGTTTTTT
CASSLNRASVGELFF
>16|TRBD2|TRBJ2-1|TRBV19|NA
TGTGCCAGTAGTATAACTCTAGCGGGAGGGTCCAATGAGCAGTTCTTC
CASSITLAGGSNEQFF
>12|NA|TRBJ2-3|TRBV7-2|NA
TGTGCCAGCAGCCTGACTGCTAATACGCAGTATTTT
CASSLTANTQYF
>18|NA|TRBJ2-1|TRBV12-5|NA
TGTGCTAGTGGCAGGAGGGGGGGCGCACAGCGGACCTACAATGAGCAGTTCTTC
CASGRRGGAQRTYNEQFF
>14|NA|TRBJ2-7|TRBV7-2|NA
TGTGCCAGCAGCTTGCTGGCGGGAACCTACGAGCAGTACTTC
CASSLLAGTYEQYF
>15|NA|TRBJ2-5|TRBV18|NA
TGTGCCAGCTCACCACCGCGGGGTTACCAAGAGACCCAGTACTTC
CASSPPRGYQETQYF
>15|NA|TRBJ1-4|TRBV30|NA
TGTGCCTGGAGTGGGACAGCGGCAACTAATGAAAAACTGTTTTTT
CAWSGTAATNEKLFF
>12|NA|TRBJ2-3|TRBV5-1|NA
TGCGCCAGCAGCTTGGAGGGGGATACGCAGTATTTT
CASSLEGDTQYF
>15|NA|TRBJ1-4|TRBV6-5|NA
TGTGCCAGCAGTTTCGGGACTCTGGTCGGGGAAAAACTGTTTTTT
CASSFGTLVGEKLFF
>12|NA|TRBJ1-1|TRBV5-6|NA
TGTGCCAGCCATATCGGGGGCACTGAAGCTTTCTTT
CASHIGGTEAFF